Detailed here is one T cell receptor (beta chain). What it binds is unknown. This sample was included in a study of graft-versus-host responses after intestinal transplantation. Findings and caveats of the study: Where graft-donor T cell macrochimerism was present, patients had high graft-versus-host to host-versus-graft clonal ratios in allografts. GvH clone levels peaked in circulation, and this peak was associated with early post-transplant HvG declines.

Looked up from germline, CDR1 is MNHEY and CDR2 is SVGAGI. This CDR3 has 16 residues. The ends lost 3 bases at V and 0 bases at J; junction bases unmatched: 5. Clones were read by immunoSEQ multiplex PCR, and TCRdb kept only the in-frame ones, dropping some. In the table there are around 110,000 clones, about 91% of which are singletons. This receptor was obtained from a human donor who was the organ donor for an intestinal transplant. The sequencing used unstimulated CD4+ T cells sorted from spleen or lymph node cells, collected before transplant. The chain joins TRBV6-5 to TRBJ1-1, with 9 positions matching TRBD1. In nucleotides, the CDR3 is TGTGCCAGCAGTTATCCGACAGGGGGTCTGAACACTGAAGCTTTCTTT. Translation gives CASSYPTGGLNTEAFF.